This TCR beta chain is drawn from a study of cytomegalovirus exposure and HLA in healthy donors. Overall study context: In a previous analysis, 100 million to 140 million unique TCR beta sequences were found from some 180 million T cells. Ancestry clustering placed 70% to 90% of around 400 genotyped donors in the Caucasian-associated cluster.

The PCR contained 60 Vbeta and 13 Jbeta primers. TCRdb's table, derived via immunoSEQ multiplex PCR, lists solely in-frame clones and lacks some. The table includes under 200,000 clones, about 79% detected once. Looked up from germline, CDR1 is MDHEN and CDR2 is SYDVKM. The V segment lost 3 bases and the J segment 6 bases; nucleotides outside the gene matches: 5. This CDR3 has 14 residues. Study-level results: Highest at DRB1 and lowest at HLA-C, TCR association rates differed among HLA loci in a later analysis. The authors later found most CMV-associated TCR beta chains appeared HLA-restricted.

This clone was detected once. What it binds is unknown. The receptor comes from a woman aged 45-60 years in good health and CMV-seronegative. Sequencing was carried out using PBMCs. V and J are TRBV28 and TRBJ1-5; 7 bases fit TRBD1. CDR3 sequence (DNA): TGTGCCAGCAGTTTTTGGACAGGAGGTCAGCCCCAGCATTTT. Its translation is CASSFWTGGQPQHF.